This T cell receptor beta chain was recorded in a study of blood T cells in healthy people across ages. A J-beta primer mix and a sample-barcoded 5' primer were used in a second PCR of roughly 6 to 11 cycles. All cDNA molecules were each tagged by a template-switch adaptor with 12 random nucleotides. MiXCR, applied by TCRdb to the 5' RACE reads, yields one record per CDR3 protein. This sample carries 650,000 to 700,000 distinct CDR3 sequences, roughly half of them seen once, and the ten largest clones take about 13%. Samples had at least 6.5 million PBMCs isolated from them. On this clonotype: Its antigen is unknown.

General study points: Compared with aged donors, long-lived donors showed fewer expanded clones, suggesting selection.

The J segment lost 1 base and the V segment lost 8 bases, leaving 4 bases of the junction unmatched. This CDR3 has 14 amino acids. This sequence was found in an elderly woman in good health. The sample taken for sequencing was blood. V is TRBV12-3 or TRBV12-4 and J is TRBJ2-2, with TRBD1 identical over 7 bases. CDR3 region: CASLGTVNTGELFF. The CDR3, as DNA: TGTGCCAGCCTCGGGACAGTGAACACCGGGGAGCTGTTTTTT.